The TCR beta chain under discussion was sequenced for a study of T cell responses to AZD1222 COVID-19 vaccine. Some clones are missing from TCRdb's copy, which holds only in-frame ones; the method was immunoSEQ multiplex PCR. The sample yields 65,000 to 70,000 clones, approximately 85% seen once. The CDR3 contains 15 residues. V was clipped by 4 bases and J by 6 bases; unmatched bases: 9. Germline V gives CDR1 MDHEN, CDR2 SYDVKM. The source of this sequence is an adult in good health. Sequenced material: peripheral blood, taken on day 0 of AZD1222 vaccination. The chain joins TRBV28 to TRBJ1-2, with 9 bases matching TRBD1. CDR3 sequence: CASSSGQGSVNGYTF. The CDR3 region has the DNA TGTGCCAGCAGTTCAGGACAGGGGAGTGTGAATGGCTACACCTTC.